Presented here are 11 T cell receptor beta chains from one specimen sequenced in a study of memory CD4+ T cells and cytomegalovirus serostatus. Single viable CD3+CD4+CD8-CD45RO+ cells were sorted as the memory CD4+ T cells. The method was immunoSEQ multiplex PCR; TCRdb's version includes in-frame clones alone and lacks a portion of them. The sample holds tens of thousands of clones, 70% to 80% seen once. The sample taken for sequencing was memory CD4+ T cells from blood. Receptors originate from an adult in good health and CMV-seronegative.

The chain links TRBV18 to TRBJ1-2; D gene unclear. CDR3 length: 14 residues. Germline assignment: CDR1 KGHSH and CDR2 LQKENI. Trimming took 3 bases from V and 6 from J, leaving 14 bases between them. CDR3 nucleotides: TGTGCCAGCTCACCGACTCCTCAGTTCGATGGCTACACCTTC. Its protein product is CASSPTPQFDGYTF.

This clone came up once. The genes are TRBV30 and TRBJ1-2; 7 nucleotides line up with TRBD1. The J segment lost 4 bases and the V segment lost 0 bases, leaving 8 bases of the junction unmatched. The germline gives CDR1 GTSNPN, CDR2 SVGIG (reference sequence). The CDR3 length is 15 residues. As DNA, the CDR3 is TGTGCCTGGAGTGTAGGAGGGACAGTGTCCTATGGCTACACCTTC. This translates into CAWSVGGTVSYGYTF.

CDR3 sequence: CASSEYLGGANTEAFF. The CDR3 DNA sequence: TGTGCCAGCAGTGAATACCTAGGGGGGGCGAACACTGAAGCTTTCTTT. J is TRBJ1-1 and V is TRBV25-1; D might be TRBD1 (6 bases). Trimming removed 0 bases from V and 1 base from J, with 12 bases in between. The CDR3 runs to 16 residues. Germline-derived CDR1 and CDR2 are MGHDK and SYGVNS.

The rearrangement joins TRBV7-9 to TRBJ1-1; TRBD1 aligns across 7 bases. V was clipped by 6 bases and J by 0 bases; unmatched bases: 1. Germline lookup yields CDR1 SEHNR and CDR2 FQNEAQ (reference sequence). The CDR3 runs 13 residues. The CDR3 is CASRGQMNTEAFF. The CDR3 DNA is TGTGCCAGCAGGGGACAGATGAACACTGAAGCTTTCTTT. The complete variable domain, with remaining parts taken from reference TRBV7-9 and TRBJ1-1, reads DTGVSQNPRHKITKRGQNVTFRCDPISEHNRLYWYRQTLGQGPEFLTYFQNEAQLEKSRLLSDRFSAERPKGSFSTLEIQRTEQGDSAMYLCASRGQMNTEAFFGQGTRLTVV.

V and J are TRBV28 and TRBJ2-3; D is uncertain. Germline assignment: CDR1 MDHEN and CDR2 SYDVKM. V lost 1 base and J 3 bases, leaving 14 bases between the germline ends. The CDR3 loop spans 16 amino acids. Here the CDR3 reads CASSLSTFMGTDTQYF. The CDR3 DNA follows: TGTGCCAGCAGTTTATCCACTTTTATGGGGACAGATACGCAGTATTTT.

The V gene is TRBV7-6, the J gene TRBJ1-2; D ambiguous. Germline V gene lookup returns CDR1 SGHVS and CDR2 FNYEAQ. With 5 bases removed from V and 5 bases from J, the gap between germline ends came to 12 bases. This CDR3 comprises 13 residues. The CDR3: CASSPGRNYGYTF. In DNA form, the CDR3 reads TGTGCCAGCAGCCCCGGACGGAATTATGGCTACACCTTC.

The V gene is TRBV29-1, the J gene TRBJ2-7; 7 nucleotides line up with TRBD1. With V trimmed by 7 bases and J by 3 bases, 6 bases remained unmatched. This CDR3 is built from 12 residues. Germline lookup yields CDR1 SQVTM and CDR2 ANQGSEA. CDR3 nucleotide sequence: TGCAGCGCATCGACAGGGAACTACGAGCAGTACTTC. Encoded protein: CSASTGNYEQYF.

This rearrangement joins TRBV7-3 to TRBJ2-2; possible D gene TRBD2, 5 bases. The V and J ends lost 3 bases and 5 bases respectively, with 10 bases between them. Germline assignment: CDR1 SGHTA and CDR2 FQGTGA. The CDR3 sequence is 14 residues long. In DNA, the CDR3 is TGTGCCAGCAGCTTCCAAGGAGGTACCGGGGAGCTGTTTTTT. Encoded protein: CASSFQGGTGELFF.

In DNA, the CDR3 is TGTGCCAGCAGCTTAATGGGACAGGGGGCATTTCAGCCCCAGCATTTT. Residues: CASSLMGQGAFQPQHF. V is TRBV7-2 and J is TRBJ1-5; 12 positions match TRBD1. This CDR3 spans 16 amino acids. The germline V gene has CDR1 SGHTA and CDR2 FQGNSA. The V and J ends lost 2 bases and 6 bases, in that order; junction bases with no gene match: 5.

V gene TRBV27 combines with J gene TRBJ2-6; tentatively, D is TRBD2 (7 bases). Germline V CDR1 and CDR2: MNHEY, SMNVEV (reference sequence). Trimming removed 3 bases from V and 2 bases from J, with 20 bases in between. This CDR3 contains 19 residues. The DNA for the CDR3 is TGTGCCAGCAGTTTTCTCCCCGAAGAGGGGGGGCCTGGGGCCAACGTCCTGACTTTC. Encoded protein: CASSFLPEEGGPGANVLTF.

This clone was observed a single time. V is TRBV5-1 and J is TRBJ2-7; TRBD1 agrees at 7 bases. J was trimmed by 8 bases and V by 0 bases; bases with no gene match: 11. The CDR3 is 15 amino acids. Per the germline V gene, CDR1 is SGHRS and CDR2 is YFSETQ. CDR3 residues: CASSLEGASVGKQYF. The DNA of the CDR3 is TGCGCCAGCAGCTTGGAGGGGGCCTCGGTGGGGAAGCAGTACTTC.